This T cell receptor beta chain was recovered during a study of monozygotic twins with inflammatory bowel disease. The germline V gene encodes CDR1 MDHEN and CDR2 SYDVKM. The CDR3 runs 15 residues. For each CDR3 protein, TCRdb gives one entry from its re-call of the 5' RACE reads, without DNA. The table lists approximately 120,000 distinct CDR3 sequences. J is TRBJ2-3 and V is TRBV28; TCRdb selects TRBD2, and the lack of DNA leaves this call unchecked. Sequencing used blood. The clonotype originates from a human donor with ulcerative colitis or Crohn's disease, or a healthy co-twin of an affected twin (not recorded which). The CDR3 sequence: CASSPTSGGTDTQYF. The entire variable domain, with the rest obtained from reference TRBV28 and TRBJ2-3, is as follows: DVKVTQSSRYLVKRTGEKVFLECVQDMDHENMFWYRQDPGLGLRLIYFSYDVKMKEKGDIPEGYSVSREKKERFSLILESASTNQTSMYLCASSPTSGGTDTQYFGPGTRLTVL.